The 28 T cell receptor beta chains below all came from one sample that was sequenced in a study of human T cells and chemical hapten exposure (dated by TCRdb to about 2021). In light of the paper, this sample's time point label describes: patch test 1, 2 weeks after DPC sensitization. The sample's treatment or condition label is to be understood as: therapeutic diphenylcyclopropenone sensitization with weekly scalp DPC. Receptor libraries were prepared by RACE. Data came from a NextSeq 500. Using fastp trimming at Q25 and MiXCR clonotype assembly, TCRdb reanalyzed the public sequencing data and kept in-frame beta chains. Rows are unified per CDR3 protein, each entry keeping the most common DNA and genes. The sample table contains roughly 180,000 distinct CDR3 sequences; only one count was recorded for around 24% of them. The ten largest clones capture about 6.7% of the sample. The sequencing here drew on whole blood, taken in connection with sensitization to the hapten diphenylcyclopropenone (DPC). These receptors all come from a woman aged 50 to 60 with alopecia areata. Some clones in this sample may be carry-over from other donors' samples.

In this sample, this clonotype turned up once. The chain's CDR3 is CSAQGRLHAYEQYF. Written as DNA, the CDR3 is TGCAGTGCTCAGGGGAGACTTCATGCCTACGAGCAGTACTTC. The V call is TRBV20-1, the J call TRBJ2-7; weak D call: TRBD1 (6 bases). This CDR3 comprises 14 residues. Germline CDR1 DFQATT, CDR2 SNEGSKA (reference sequence). V gave up 5 bases and J gave up 2 bases, with 16 bases separating them.

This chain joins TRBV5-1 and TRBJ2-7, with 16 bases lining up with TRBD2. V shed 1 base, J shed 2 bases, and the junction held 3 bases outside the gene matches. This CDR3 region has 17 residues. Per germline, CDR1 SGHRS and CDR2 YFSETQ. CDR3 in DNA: TGCGCCAGCAGCTTGACCGGGACTAGCGGGAGGGCCTACGAGCAGTACTTC. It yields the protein CASSLTGTSGRAYEQYF.

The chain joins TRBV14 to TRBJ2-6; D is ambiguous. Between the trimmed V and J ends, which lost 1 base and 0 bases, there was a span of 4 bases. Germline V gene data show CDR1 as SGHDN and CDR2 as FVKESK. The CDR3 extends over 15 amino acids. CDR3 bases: TGTGCCAGCAGCCAAGGCGTCTCTGGGGCCAACGTCCTGACTTTC. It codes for CASSQGVSGANVLTF.

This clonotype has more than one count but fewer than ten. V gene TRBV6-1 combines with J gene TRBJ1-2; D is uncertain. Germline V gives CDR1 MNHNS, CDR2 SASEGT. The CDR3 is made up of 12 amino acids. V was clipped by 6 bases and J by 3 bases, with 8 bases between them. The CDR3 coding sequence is TGTGCCAGCAGGCTGGAATACTATGGCTACACCTTC. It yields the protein CASRLEYYGYTF.

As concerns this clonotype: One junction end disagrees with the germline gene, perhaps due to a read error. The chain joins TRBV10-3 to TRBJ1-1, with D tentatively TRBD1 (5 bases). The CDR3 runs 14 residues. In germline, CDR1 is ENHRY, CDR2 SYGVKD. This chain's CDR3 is CATAHHIPGIEVFF. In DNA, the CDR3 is TGTGCCACCGCCCATCACATTCCAGGGATTGAAGTTTTCTTT.

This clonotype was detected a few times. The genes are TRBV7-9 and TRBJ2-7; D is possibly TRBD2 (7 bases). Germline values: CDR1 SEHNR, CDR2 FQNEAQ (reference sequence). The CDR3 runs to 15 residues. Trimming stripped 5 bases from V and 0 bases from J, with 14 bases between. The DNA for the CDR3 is TGTGCCAGCAGCCCCACAGGGAGGGGCTCCTACGAGCAGTACTTC. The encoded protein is CASSPTGRGSYEQYF.

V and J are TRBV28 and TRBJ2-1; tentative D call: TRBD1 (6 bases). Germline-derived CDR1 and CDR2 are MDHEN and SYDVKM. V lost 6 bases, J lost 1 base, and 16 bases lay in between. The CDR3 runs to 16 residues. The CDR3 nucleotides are TGTGCCAGCAGCGGAACGGGCCAGGGGTCCTACAATGAGCAGTTCTTC. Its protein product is CASSGTGQGSYNEQFF. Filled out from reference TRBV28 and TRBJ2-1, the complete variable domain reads DVKVTQSSRYLVKRTGEKVFLECVQDMDHENMFWYRQDPGLGLRLIYFSYDVKMKEKGDIPEGYSVSREKKERFSLILESASTNQTSMYLCASSGTGQGSYNEQFFGPGTRLTVL.

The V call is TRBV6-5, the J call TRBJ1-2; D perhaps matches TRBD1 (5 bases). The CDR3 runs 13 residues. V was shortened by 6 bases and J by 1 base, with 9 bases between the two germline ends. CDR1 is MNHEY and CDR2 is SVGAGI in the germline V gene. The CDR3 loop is CASSSGGNYGYTF. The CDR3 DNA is TGTGCCAGCAGCTCGGGGGGTAACTATGGCTACACCTTC.

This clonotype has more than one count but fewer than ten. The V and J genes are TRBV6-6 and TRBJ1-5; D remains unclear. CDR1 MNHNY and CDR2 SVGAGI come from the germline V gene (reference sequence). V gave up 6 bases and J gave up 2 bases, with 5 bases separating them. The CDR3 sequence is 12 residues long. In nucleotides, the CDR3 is TGTGCCAGCAGCCGGGGCAATCAGCCCCAGCATTTT. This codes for CASSRGNQPQHF.

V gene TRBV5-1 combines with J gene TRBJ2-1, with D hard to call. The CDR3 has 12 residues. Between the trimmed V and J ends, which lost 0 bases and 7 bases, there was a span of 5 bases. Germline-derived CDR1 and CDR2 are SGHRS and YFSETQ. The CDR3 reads CASSLERNEQFF. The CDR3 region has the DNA TGCGCCAGCAGCTTGGAGAGAAATGAGCAGTTCTTC.

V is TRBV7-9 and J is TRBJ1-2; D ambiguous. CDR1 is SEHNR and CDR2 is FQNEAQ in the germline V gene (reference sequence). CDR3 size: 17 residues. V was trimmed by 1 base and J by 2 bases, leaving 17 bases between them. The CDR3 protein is CASSLGSDDFHNYGYTF. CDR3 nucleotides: TGTGCCAGCAGCTTAGGGTCGGATGACTTCCACAACTATGGCTACACCTTC.

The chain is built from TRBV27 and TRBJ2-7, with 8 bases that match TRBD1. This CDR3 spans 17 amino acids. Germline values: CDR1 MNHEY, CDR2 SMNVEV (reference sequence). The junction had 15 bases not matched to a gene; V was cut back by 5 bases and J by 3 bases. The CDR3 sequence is CASSPIDRGQTNYEQYF. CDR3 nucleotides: TGTGCCAGCAGTCCTATTGACAGGGGACAGACCAACTACGAGCAGTACTTC.

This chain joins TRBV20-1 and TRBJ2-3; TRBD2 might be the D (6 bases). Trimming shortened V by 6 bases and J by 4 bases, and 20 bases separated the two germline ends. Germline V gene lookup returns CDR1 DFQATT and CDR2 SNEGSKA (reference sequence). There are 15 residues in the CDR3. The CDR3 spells CSAGGATPSPDTQYF. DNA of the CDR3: TGCAGTGCCGGAGGGGCTACCCCATCCCCAGATACGCAGTATTTT.

This CDR3 is CASIGLGPFTEAFF. The CDR3 nucleotides read TGTGCCAGCATCGGTCTGGGGCCATTCACTGAAGCTTTCTTT. J is TRBJ1-1 and V is TRBV27; a weak D match, TRBD1 (5 bases). The CDR3 covers 14 residues. CDR1 is MNHEY, CDR2 SMNVEV, per germline (reference sequence). The V and J ends lost 7 bases and 4 bases respectively, with 16 bases between them.

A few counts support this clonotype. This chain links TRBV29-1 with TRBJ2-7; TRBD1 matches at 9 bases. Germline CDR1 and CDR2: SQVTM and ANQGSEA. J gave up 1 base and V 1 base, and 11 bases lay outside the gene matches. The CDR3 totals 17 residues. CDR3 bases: TGCAGCGTTGAAGGATTCTCTGCGGGGACAGGGTCCTACGAGCAGTACTTC. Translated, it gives CSVEGFSAGTGSYEQYF.

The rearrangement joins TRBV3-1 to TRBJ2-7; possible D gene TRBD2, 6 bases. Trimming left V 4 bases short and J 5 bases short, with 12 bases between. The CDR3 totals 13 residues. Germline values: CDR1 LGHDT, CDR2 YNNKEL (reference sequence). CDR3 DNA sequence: TGTGCCAGCAGCCGGGACTTGGTGGACGAGCAGTACTTC. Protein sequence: CASSRDLVDEQYF.

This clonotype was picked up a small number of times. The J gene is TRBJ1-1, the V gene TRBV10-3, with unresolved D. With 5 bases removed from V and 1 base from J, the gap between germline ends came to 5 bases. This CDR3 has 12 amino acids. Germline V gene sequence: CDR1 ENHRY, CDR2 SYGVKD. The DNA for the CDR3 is TGTGCCATCAGTCGTCAGAACACTGAAGCTTTCTTT. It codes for CAISRQNTEAFF.

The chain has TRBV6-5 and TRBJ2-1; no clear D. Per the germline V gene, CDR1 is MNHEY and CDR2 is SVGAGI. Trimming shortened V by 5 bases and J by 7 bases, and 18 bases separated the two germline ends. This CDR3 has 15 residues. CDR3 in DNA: TGTGCCAGCAGTAAAAGCGCCCTGACTCGTAATGAGCAGTTCTTC. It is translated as CASSKSALTRNEQFF.

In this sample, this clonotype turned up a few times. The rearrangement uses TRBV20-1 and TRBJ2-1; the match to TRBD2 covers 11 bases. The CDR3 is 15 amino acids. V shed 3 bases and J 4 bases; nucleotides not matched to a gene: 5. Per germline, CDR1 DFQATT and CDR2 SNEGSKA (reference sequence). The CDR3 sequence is CSASALAGGYNEQFF. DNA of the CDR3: TGCAGTGCTAGTGCCCTAGCGGGGGGATACAATGAGCAGTTCTTC.

The DNA for the CDR3 is TGTGCCAGCACCTCAACAGGCGAGCAGTACTTC. Its protein product is CASTSTGEQYF. V is TRBV12-3 or TRBV12-4 and J is TRBJ2-7; weak D call: TRBD1 (5 bases). This CDR3 comprises 11 residues. With 7 bases removed from V and 6 bases from J, the gap between germline ends came to 10 bases.

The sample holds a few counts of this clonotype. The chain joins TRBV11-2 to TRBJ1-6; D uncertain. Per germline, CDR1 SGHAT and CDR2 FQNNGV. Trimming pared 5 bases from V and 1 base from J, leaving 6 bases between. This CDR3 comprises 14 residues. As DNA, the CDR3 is TGTGCCAGCAGCCGCGGGTCCTATAATTCACCCCTCCACTTT. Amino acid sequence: CASSRGSYNSPLHF.

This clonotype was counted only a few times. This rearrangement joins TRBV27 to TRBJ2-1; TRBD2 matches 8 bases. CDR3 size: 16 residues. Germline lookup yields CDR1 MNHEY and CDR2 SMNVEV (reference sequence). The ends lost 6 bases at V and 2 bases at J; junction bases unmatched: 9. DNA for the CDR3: TGTGCCAGCAGCCCACCCGCAGCGGGAGCCTACAATGAGCAGTTCTTC. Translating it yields CASSPPAAGAYNEQFF.

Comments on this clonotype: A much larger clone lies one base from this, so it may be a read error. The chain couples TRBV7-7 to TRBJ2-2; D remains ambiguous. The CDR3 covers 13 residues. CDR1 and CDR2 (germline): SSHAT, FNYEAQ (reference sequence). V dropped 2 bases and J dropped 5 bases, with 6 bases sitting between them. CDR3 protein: CASSLHETGELFF. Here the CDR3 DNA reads TGTGCCAGCAGCTTACACGAAACCGGGGAGCTGTTTTTT. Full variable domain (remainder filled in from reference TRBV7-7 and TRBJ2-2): GAGVSQSPRYKVTKRGQDVTLRCDPISSHATLYWYQQALGQGPEFLTYFNYEAQPDKSGLPSDRFSAERPEGSISTLTIQRTEQRDSAMYRCASSLHETGELFFGEGSRLTVL.

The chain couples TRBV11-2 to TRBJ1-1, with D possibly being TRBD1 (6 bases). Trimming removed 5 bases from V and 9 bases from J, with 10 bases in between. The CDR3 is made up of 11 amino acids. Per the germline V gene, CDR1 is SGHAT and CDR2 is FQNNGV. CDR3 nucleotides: TGTGCCAGCAGCCACGGACAGAAAGCTTTCTTT. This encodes CASSHGQKAFF.

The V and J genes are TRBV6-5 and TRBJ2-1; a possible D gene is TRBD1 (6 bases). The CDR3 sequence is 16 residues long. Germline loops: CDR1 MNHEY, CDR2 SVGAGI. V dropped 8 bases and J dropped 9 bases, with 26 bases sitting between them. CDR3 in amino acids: CASGIGRGNRGTEQFF. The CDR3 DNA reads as TGTGCCAGCGGAATAGGCAGGGGTAATCGGGGTACTGAGCAGTTCTTC.

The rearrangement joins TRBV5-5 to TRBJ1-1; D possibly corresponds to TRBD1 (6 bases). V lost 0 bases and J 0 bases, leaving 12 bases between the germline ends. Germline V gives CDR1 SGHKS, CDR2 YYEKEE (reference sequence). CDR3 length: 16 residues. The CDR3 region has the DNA TGTGCCAGCAGCTTGGCCCCCAGGGGTATGAACACTGAAGCTTTCTTT. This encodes CASSLAPRGMNTEAFF.

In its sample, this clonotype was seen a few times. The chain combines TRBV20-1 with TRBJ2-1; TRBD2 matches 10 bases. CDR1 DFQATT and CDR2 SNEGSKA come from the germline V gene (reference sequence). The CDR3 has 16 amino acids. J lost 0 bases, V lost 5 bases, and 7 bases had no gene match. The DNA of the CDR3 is TGCAGTGCTCAGAGACCTAGCGGGAGCTCCTACAATGAGCAGTTCTTC. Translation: CSAQRPSGSSYNEQFF.

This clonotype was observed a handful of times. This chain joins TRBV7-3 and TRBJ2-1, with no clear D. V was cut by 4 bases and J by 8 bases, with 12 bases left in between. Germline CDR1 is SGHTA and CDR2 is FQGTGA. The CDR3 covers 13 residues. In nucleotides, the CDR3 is TGTGCCAGCAGCTCCCTGTCGACGGATGAGCAGTTCTTC. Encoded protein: CASSSLSTDEQFF.